One sample yielded the 27 T cell receptor beta chains listed below, sequenced in a study of blood T cell repertoires in COVID-19. Assay: immunoSEQ multiplex PCR; the TCRdb copy retains only in-frame clones and omits some. The sample consists of 250,000 to 300,000 clones, roughly 89% of them appearing once. The sample taken for sequencing was peripheral blood. The receptors stem from a woman in her thirties or forties who had recovered from COVID-19.

The J gene is TRBJ1-3, the V gene TRBV19; maybe TRBD1 (6 bases). This CDR3 has 17 amino acids. Looked up from germline, CDR1 is LNHDA and CDR2 is SQIVND (reference sequence). The V end was cut by 5 bases, the J end by 0 bases, with 17 bases between. In DNA, the CDR3 is TGTGCCAGTAGTTTGGCAGGGGCCGAAAGCTCTGGAAACACCATATATTTT. Amino acids: CASSLAGAESSGNTIYF.

The chain carries TRBV29-1 and TRBJ2-3; 10 nucleotides agree with TRBD2. The CDR3 totals 17 residues. Unmatched junction bases numbered 15, after V lost 5 bases and J lost 4 bases. Looked up from germline, CDR1 is SQVTM and CDR2 is ANQGSEA. In DNA form, the CDR3 reads TGCAGCGTTATCGTCGGGACTAGCGTTCTCGTTGCAGATACGCAGTATTTT. Its protein product is CSVIVGTSVLVADTQYF.

This chain joins TRBV29-1 and TRBJ2-1, with TRBD2 matching over 8 bases. The CDR3 is 13 amino acids. The V gene's germline CDR1 is SQVTM and CDR2 ANQGSEA. V trimming: 1 base; J trimming: 8 bases; junction bases outside the gene matches: 4. This CDR3 is CSVEGGLVDEQFF. CDR3 bases: TGCAGCGTTGAAGGGGGACTAGTGGATGAGCAGTTCTTC.

CDR3 DNA sequence: TGTGCCAGCAGCTTGAGCTCCTACGAGCAGTACTTC. Protein product: CASSLSSYEQYF. The chain joins TRBV7-8 to TRBJ2-7; no reliable D call. The CDR3 runs 12 residues. The V gene lost 3 bases and the J gene lost 0 bases, with 3 bases spanning the gap. Germline V gene data show CDR1 as SGHVS and CDR2 as FQNEAQ.

The V call is TRBV18, the J call TRBJ2-1; D remains ambiguous. In germline, CDR1 is KGHSH, CDR2 LQKENI. This CDR3 region has 16 residues. V was cut by 3 bases and J by 0 bases, with 12 bases left in between. The CDR3 DNA reads as TGTGCCAGCTCACCTCCCGATCGGAGCTCCTACAATGAGCAGTTCTTC. It is translated as CASSPPDRSSYNEQFF.

The CDR3 DNA is TGTGCCACCAGTGACCGCCGGGACAGGGGTGAAGGCTACACCTTC. It translates to CATSDRRDRGEGYTF. This chain uses TRBV24-1 with TRBJ1-2; 10 nucleotides line up with TRBD1. The CDR3 has 15 amino acids. CDR1 KGHDR and CDR2 SFDVKD come from the germline V gene. V was clipped by 4 bases and J by 8 bases; unmatched bases: 9.

V gene TRBV24-1 combines with J gene TRBJ2-7; TRBD1 aligns across 10 bases. Germline V lookup: CDR1 KGHDR, CDR2 SFDVKD. V lost 3 bases to trimming and J lost 2 bases; unmatched junction nucleotides: 3. The CDR3 is 15 residues long. In DNA form, the CDR3 reads TGTGCCACCAGTGATCCGGGACAGGGGCCCTACGAGCAGTACTTC. Translated: CATSDPGQGPYEQYF.

A single count supports this clone. The chain carries TRBV7-3 and TRBJ2-1; D is perhaps TRBD1 (5 bases). The V gene lost 2 bases and the J gene lost 2 bases, with 10 bases spanning the gap. Germline values: CDR1 SGHTA, CDR2 FQGTGA. The CDR3 consists of 15 residues. The CDR3 is CASSLFQGAYNEQFF. The CDR3, as DNA: TGTGCCAGCAGCTTATTCCAGGGCGCCTACAATGAGCAGTTCTTC.

The genes are TRBV7-9 and TRBJ2-1, with D possibly matching TRBD1 (5 bases). The germline CDR1 and CDR2 sequences are SEHNR and FQNEAQ (reference sequence). V was clipped by 5 bases and J by 2 bases, with 13 bases between them. The CDR3 is made up of 15 amino acids. CDR3 in amino acids: CASSSPDKPYNEQFF. As DNA, the CDR3 is TGTGCCAGCAGCAGTCCGGACAAACCCTACAATGAGCAGTTCTTC.

The chain couples TRBV5-1 to TRBJ2-3; possibly TRBD1 for D (6 bases). The V end was cut by 3 bases, the J end by 6 bases, with 29 bases between. Germline loops: CDR1 SGHRS, CDR2 YFSETQ. This CDR3 is built from 19 residues. In DNA, the CDR3 is TGCGCCAGCAGCTCTGATAGTTACAGGGTACTTTCTTCAGCGGATACGCAGTATTTT. This gives the protein CASSSDSYRVLSSADTQYF.

V is TRBV2 and J is TRBJ1-5; 11 nucleotides align to TRBD1. Germline V gene data show CDR1 as SNHLY and CDR2 as FYNNEI. The CDR3 runs to 14 residues. Unmatched junction bases numbered 4, after V lost 6 bases and J lost 6 bases. This chain's CDR3 is CASSGTGGGQPQHF. The CDR3 nucleotides are TGTGCCAGCAGCGGGACAGGGGGAGGTCAGCCCCAGCATTTT.

Comment on this clone: Within the sample, other DNA sequences also encode this same CDR3. The gene calls are TRBV6-6 and TRBJ2-7, with D tentatively TRBD2 (5 bases). Germline assignment: CDR1 MNHNY and CDR2 SVGAGI (reference sequence). The CDR3 sequence is 12 residues long. V gave up 6 bases and J gave up 3 bases, with 9 bases separating them. CDR3 DNA: TGTGCCAGCAGCCCGGGAAACTACGAGCAGTACTTC. Translating gives CASSPGNYEQYF.

This chain uses TRBV6-1 with TRBJ2-7; TRBD2 matches 7 bases. CDR3 length equals 15 residues. Looked up from germline, CDR1 is MNHNS and CDR2 is SASEGT. J lost 6 bases, V lost 2 bases, and 10 bases had no gene match. The CDR3 spells CASSESASGRGEQYF. The CDR3 DNA is TGTGCCAGCAGTGAATCGGCTAGCGGTCGAGGCGAGCAGTACTTC.

This rearrangement joins TRBV7-2 to TRBJ2-7, with 7 positions matching TRBD2. Germline CDR1 and CDR2: SGHTA and FQGNSA. CDR3 size: 14 residues. Losses at the gene ends were 6 bases for V and 2 bases for J; bases not matched to a gene: 7. The CDR3 nucleotides read TGTGCCAGCAGGGGGCGGGGAGGGGCCTACGAGCAGTACTTC. Amino acid sequence: CASRGRGGAYEQYF.

This chain links TRBV7-8 with TRBJ1-5; 8 bases align to TRBD1. Germline V CDR1 and CDR2: SGHVS, FQNEAQ. V shed 1 base, J shed 6 bases, and the junction held 11 bases outside the gene matches. The length of the CDR3 is 17 residues. The CDR3 DNA reads as TGTGCCAGCAGCTTAGTCGTTGGCAGGGGGCGCGCTCAGCCCCAGCATTTT. It codes for CASSLVVGRGRAQPQHF.

The chain carries TRBV5-5 and TRBJ1-3; D gene unclear. Germline V CDR1 and CDR2: SGHKS, YYEKEE (reference sequence). The CDR3 is made up of 16 amino acids. The germline V and J ends were trimmed by 2 bases and 0 bases, with 12 bases remaining between them. DNA of the CDR3: TGTGCCAGCAGCTTCGAGATCGGGGTCTCTGGAAACACCATATATTTT. This translates into CASSFEIGVSGNTIYF.

J is TRBJ1-1 and V is TRBV5-4; 8 nucleotides match TRBD1. Germline CDR1 reads SGHNT; CDR2 reads YYREEE (reference sequence). The V segment lost 6 bases and the J segment 0 bases; nucleotides outside the gene matches: 13. The CDR3 is 17 residues long. CDR3 in DNA: TGTGCCAGCACCAATCCCACCAGGGGGCAGGTGAACACTGAAGCTTTCTTT. It is translated as CASTNPTRGQVNTEAFF.

V is TRBV2 and J is TRBJ2-1; TRBD2 agrees at 7 bases. V shed 6 bases, J shed 16 bases, and the junction held 18 bases outside the gene matches. The germline V gene encodes CDR1 SNHLY and CDR2 FYNNEI. The CDR3 length is 14 residues. The CDR3, as DNA: TGTGCCAGCAGCCTTTCCCCTGGGGGGGGAGGGCAATTCTTC. This sequence encodes CASSLSPGGGGQFF.

This clone was observed a handful of times. The chain couples TRBV7-3 to TRBJ2-2; 8 nucleotides align to TRBD2. This CDR3 is built from 16 residues. The V segment lost 5 bases and the J segment 6 bases; nucleotides outside the gene matches: 11. Germline V gene data show CDR1 as SGHTA and CDR2 as FQGTGA. The CDR3 loop reads CASSQGLAGPPGELFF. As DNA, the CDR3 is TGTGCCAGCAGCCAAGGGCTAGCGGGTCCCCCCGGGGAGCTGTTTTTT.

V is TRBV5-1 and J is TRBJ1-2; the D gene is possibly TRBD1 (5 bases). Germline V gene lookup returns CDR1 SGHRS and CDR2 YFSETQ. There are 16 residues in the CDR3. V was trimmed by 0 bases and J by 3 bases, leaving 15 bases between them. CDR3: CASSLGGVGTHYGYTF. As DNA, the CDR3 is TGCGCCAGCAGCTTGGGCGGGGTCGGGACTCACTATGGCTACACCTTC.

The genes are TRBV5-4 and TRBJ2-3, with D possibly being TRBD2 (6 bases). The V end lost 7 bases, the J end lost 0 bases, and 15 bases lay between the germline ends. Germline values: CDR1 SGHNT, CDR2 YYREEE (reference sequence). The CDR3 extends over 15 amino acids. The CDR3 region is CASGLGTESTDTQYF. In DNA, the CDR3 is TGTGCCAGCGGACTCGGGACTGAGAGCACAGATACGCAGTATTTT. Combining the CDR3 with reference TRBV5-4 and TRBJ2-3 gives the whole variable domain ETGVTQSPTHLIKTRGQQVTLRCSSQSGHNTVSWYQQALGQGPQFIFQYYREEENGRGNFPPRFSGLQFPNYSSELNVNALELDDSALYLCASGLGTESTDTQYFGPGTRLTVL.

V and J are TRBV6-1 and TRBJ2-1, with D uncertain. This CDR3 region has 13 residues. The germline CDR1 and CDR2 sequences are MNHNS and SASEGT. Deletions cut 5 bases from V and 4 bases from J, with 9 bases between. The chain's CDR3 is CASSHGSYNEQFF. The CDR3 DNA follows: TGTGCCAGCAGTCACGGGTCGTACAATGAGCAGTTCTTC.

The rearrangement uses TRBV2 and TRBJ2-7; D possibly corresponds to TRBD2 (6 bases). The CDR3 sequence is 14 residues long. V lost 2 bases to trimming and J lost 2 bases, with 10 bases between them. Germline V gene lookup returns CDR1 SNHLY and CDR2 FYNNEI. CDR3 bases: TGTGCCAGCAGTGAAATAGCGGCAGCCTACGAGCAGTACTTC. Amino acid sequence: CASSEIAAAYEQYF.

In DNA form, the CDR3 reads TGTGCCAGCAGCTTGGGGGGGGTCAGCTCCTACGAGCAGTACTTC. Protein sequence: CASSLGGVSSYEQYF. The rearrangement links TRBV7-2 to TRBJ2-7; TRBD2 aligns across 7 bases. The CDR3 totals 15 residues. CDR1 is SGHTA and CDR2 is FQGNSA in the germline V gene. Trimming cost V 3 bases and J 0 bases; bases outside gene matches: 5.

The V gene is TRBV19, the J gene TRBJ1-1; a possible D gene is TRBD1 (6 bases). This CDR3 has 13 amino acids. Germline V gene data show CDR1 as LNHDA and CDR2 as SQIVND (reference sequence). Trimming shortened V by 6 bases and J by 5 bases, and 13 bases separated the two germline ends. The CDR3 nucleotides read TGTGCCAGTAGCGCGACAGGTTGGACTGAAGCTTTCTTT. It encodes CASSATGWTEAFF.

The CDR3 here is CASTRGGAILGIGELFF. The CDR3 region has the DNA TGTGCCAGCACCCGGGGAGGGGCGATATTGGGTATCGGGGAGCTGTTTTTT. This rearrangement joins TRBV27 to TRBJ2-2; 7 bases are a match to TRBD2. The CDR3 contains 17 residues. With V trimmed by 7 bases and J by 7 bases, 18 bases remained unmatched. Germline CDR1 reads MNHEY; CDR2 reads SMNVEV (reference sequence).

V and J are TRBV18 and TRBJ2-2; perhaps TRBD1 as D (7 bases). CDR1 and CDR2 (germline): KGHSH, LQKENI. This CDR3 is built from 15 residues. Trimming took off 3 bases at V and 3 bases at J, with 11 bases between the two ends. CDR3 in amino acids: CASSPGGGYTGELFF. In DNA form, the CDR3 reads TGTGCCAGCTCACCCGGAGGGGGCTACACCGGGGAGCTGTTTTTT.